Below, 19 T cell receptor beta chains from the same sample are listed, as sequenced in a study of blood T cell repertoires in COVID-19. The repertoire was sequenced with immunoSEQ multiplex PCR; TCRdb's copy has only in-frame clones and lacks some. The sample has fewer than 150,000 clones; less than 85% are singletons. Sequencing was done on a sample of peripheral blood. These receptor sequences come from a human donor in a cohort sampled during active COVID-19.

Turning to this clone: The same CDR3 also results from other DNA sequences found in this sample. V and J are TRBV7-2 and TRBJ2-1; TRBD1 matches at 7 bases. CDR1 and CDR2 (germline): SGHTA, FQGNSA. This CDR3 contains 15 residues. V lost 1 base to trimming and J lost 3 bases; unmatched junction nucleotides: 3. This CDR3 reads CASSLGGGHYNEQFF. In DNA form, the CDR3 reads TGTGCCAGCAGCTTAGGAGGGGGCCACTACAATGAGCAGTTCTTC.

V is TRBV10-3 and J is TRBJ2-3; 7 bases are shared with TRBD1. With 8 bases clipped from V and 4 bases from J, the junction kept 9 bases outside the gene matches. This CDR3 region has 14 residues. CDR1 and CDR2 (germline): ENHRY, SYGVKD. In nucleotides, the CDR3 is TGTGCCATCCGGACAGGCCGAGGGCCAGATACGCAGTATTTT. Protein: CAIRTGRGPDTQYF.

This clone was seen once. The chain has TRBV30 and TRBJ1-2, with 7 nucleotides matching TRBD1. Germline lookup yields CDR1 GTSNPN and CDR2 SVGIG (reference sequence). The CDR3 is made up of 17 amino acids. V gave up 3 bases and J gave up 0 bases; unmatched junction bases: 13. Here the CDR3 DNA reads TGTGCCTGGAGCCAATCCCGGACAGGCCGATCTAACTATGGCTACACCTTC. Translation: CAWSQSRTGRSNYGYTF.

V usage is TRBV3-1 (or the pseudogene TRBV3-2) and J usage is TRBJ1-2, with D hard to call. The germline CDR1 and CDR2 sequences are LGHDT and YNNKEL (reference sequence). This CDR3 is built from 12 residues. V lost 4 bases and J lost 3, with 6 bases in between. Here the CDR3 DNA reads TGTGCCAGCAGCCTTAGCTACTATGGCTACACCTTC. Translation: CASSLSYYGYTF.

This chain joins TRBV28 and TRBJ1-1; D is unclear. Germline assignment: CDR1 MDHEN and CDR2 SYDVKM. This CDR3 spans 14 amino acids. Trimming shortened V by 0 bases and J by 3 bases, and 8 bases separated the two germline ends. This CDR3 reads CASSLWSGDTEAFF. The CDR3 nucleotides are TGTGCCAGCAGTTTATGGTCCGGGGACACTGAAGCTTTCTTT.

The chain carries TRBV2 and TRBJ1-5; tentative D call: TRBD1 (5 bases). Trimming shortened V by 10 bases and J by 0 bases, and 19 bases separated the two germline ends. CDR1 is SNHLY, CDR2 FYNNEI, per germline. This CDR3 region has 16 residues. CDR3 in amino acids: CATGGGWHYSNQPQHF. CDR3 nucleotides: TGTGCCACCGGCGGGGGTTGGCATTATAGCAATCAGCCCCAGCATTTT. Looking up the rest from reference TRBV2 and TRBJ1-5 gives the full variable domain: EPEVTQTPSHQVTQMGQEVILRCVPISNHLYFYWYRQILGQKVEFLVSFYNNEISEKSEIFDDQFSVERPDGSNFTLKIRSTKLEDSAMYFCATGGGWHYSNQPQHFGDGTRLSIL.

The chain couples TRBV25-1 to TRBJ1-2; a possible D gene is TRBD1 (5 bases). CDR3 length: 17 amino acids. The germline V gene encodes CDR1 MGHDK and CDR2 SYGVNS. Trimming took off 2 bases at V and 2 bases at J, with 18 bases between the two ends. The CDR3 sequence: CASSEDLPGLRNYGYTF. CDR3 nucleotide sequence: TGTGCCAGCAGTGAAGACCTTCCGGGACTCAGAAACTATGGCTACACCTTC.

V usage is TRBV29-1 and J usage is TRBJ2-2; D gene unclear. Looked up from germline, CDR1 is SQVTM and CDR2 is ANQGSEA. The V and J ends lost 0 bases and 6 bases respectively, with 17 bases between them. The CDR3 runs to 16 residues. CDR3 amino acids: CSVEDRHSNKAGELFF. Written as DNA, the CDR3 is TGCAGCGTTGAAGACAGACACTCGAACAAGGCCGGGGAGCTGTTTTTT.

The CDR3 region has the DNA TGTGCCAGCAGCGCCTCAGGGGGCCGGCAGCCCCAGCATTTT. The encoded protein is CASSASGGRQPQHF. The chain employs TRBV9 and TRBJ1-5, with TRBD1 matching 8 bases. Losses at the gene ends were 3 bases for V and 7 bases for J; bases not matched to a gene: 6. Germline loops: CDR1 SGDLS, CDR2 YYNGEE. The CDR3 covers 14 residues.

This rearrangement joins TRBV9 to TRBJ1-5; possibly TRBD1 for D (5 bases). The germline CDR1 and CDR2 sequences are SGDLS and YYNGEE. The CDR3 is made up of 14 amino acids. V was cut by 3 bases and J by 6 bases, with 13 bases left in between. The CDR3 nucleotides are TGTGCCAGCAGCGCGGGGGGAGGGCTTCAGCCCCAGCATTTT. Translating gives CASSAGGGLQPQHF.

This chain joins TRBV12-3 or TRBV12-4 and TRBJ1-2, with 7 bases lining up with TRBD1. The CDR3 consists of 12 residues. After removal of 6 bases from V and 7 bases from J, the junction contained 5 bases not matched to a gene. Here the CDR3 DNA reads TGTGCCAGCAGCGAGGGGGCGCGTGGCTACACCTTC. This translates into CASSEGARGYTF.

This clone has only one observation. J is TRBJ1-1 and V is TRBV7-6, with unresolved D. The CDR3 is made up of 12 amino acids. V dropped 2 bases and J dropped 7 bases, with 8 bases sitting between them. CDR1 and CDR2 from the germline V gene are SGHVS and FNYEAQ. CDR3 in DNA: TGTGCCAGCAGCTTACTCGGGAATGAAGCTTTCTTT. Encoded protein: CASSLLGNEAFF.

The chain links TRBV6-2 or TRBV6-3 to TRBJ1-2, with D uncertain. The CDR3 is 15 residues long. Germline CDR1 MNHEY, CDR2 SVGEGT. V was trimmed by 0 bases and J by 4 bases, leaving 12 bases between them. The CDR3: CASSYSERPPYGYTF. Here the CDR3 DNA reads TGTGCCAGCAGTTACTCCGAGCGGCCACCCTATGGCTACACCTTC.

The V gene is TRBV11-2, the J gene TRBJ2-7; TRBD1 is a possible D gene (6 bases). Germline CDR1 is SGHAT and CDR2 is FQNNGV. V was trimmed by 4 bases and J by 0 bases, leaving 13 bases between them. The CDR3 sequence is 15 residues long. In DNA form, the CDR3 reads TGTGCCAGCAGCTACACGGACAGCAGCTCCTACGAGCAGTACTTC. This codes for CASSYTDSSSYEQYF.

This chain connects TRBV2 to TRBJ1-2; 8 bases are shared with TRBD1. CDR1 and CDR2 (germline): SNHLY, FYNNEI. Trimming took 6 bases from V and 2 from J; bases not matched to a gene: 2. This CDR3 has 13 residues. In nucleotides, the CDR3 is TGTGCCAGCAGAGGGACAGGCAACTATGGCTACACCTTC. This sequence encodes CASRGTGNYGYTF.

The chain uses TRBV6-2 or TRBV6-3 and TRBJ2-5, with 7 bases lining up with TRBD1. The junction had 2 bases not matched to a gene; V was cut back by 4 bases and J by 0 bases. CDR1 and CDR2 (germline): MNHEY, SVGEGT. CDR3 length: 14 amino acids. The CDR3 here is CASSSRGYQETQYF. CDR3 nucleotides: TGTGCCAGCAGTTCCAGGGGGTACCAAGAGACCCAGTACTTC.

The genes are TRBV3-1 (or the pseudogene TRBV3-2) and TRBJ1-6; D remains unclear. The CDR3 loop spans 14 amino acids. The germline CDR1 and CDR2 sequences are LGHDT and YNNKEL (reference sequence). The V end lost 1 base, the J end lost 6 bases, and 7 bases lay between the germline ends. The CDR3 nucleotides read TGTGCCAGCAGCCAAGTTGGACTTAATTCACCCCTCCACTTT. Protein sequence: CASSQVGLNSPLHF.

CDR3 DNA: TGTGCCAGCAGCTTTAGCGGGGGGCGGACCTACAATGAGCAGTTCTTC. Translated: CASSFSGGRTYNEQFF. The chain joins TRBV7-2 to TRBJ2-1, with 10 bases fitting TRBD2. The germline gives CDR1 SGHTA, CDR2 FQGNSA. With V trimmed by 3 bases and J by 2 bases, 4 bases remained unmatched. CDR3 length: 16 amino acids.

This chain joins TRBV6-5 and TRBJ1-1; D ambiguous. The CDR3 is 13 residues long. Germline CDR1 and CDR2: MNHEY and SVGAGI. V was shortened by 5 bases and J by 4 bases, with 11 bases between the two germline ends. CDR3 DNA: TGTGCCAGCAGTCCCCTGGGGAGCACTGAAGCTTTCTTT. As protein: CASSPLGSTEAFF.